This paragraph covers one T cell receptor beta chain sequence. Its antigen specificity is not known. Base quality data are lacking; no much larger clone is found one base away. The data were taken from a study of neurological immune-mediated disorders (dated by TCRdb to between 2018 and 2021). Regarding the complete study: Peripheral blood TCR-beta repertoires from patients with HTLV-I-associated myelopathy (HAM/TSP), patients with multiple sclerosis, and healthy controls were compared in the study using UMI-based sequencing. The roughly 99 TCR-beta libraries covered PBMC samples along with longitudinal samples, technical triplicates, and paired sorted CD4+ and CD8+ T-cell subsets. The cohort was made up of 68 subjects, consisting of some 15 HAM/TSP patients, some 34 multiple sclerosis patients and around 20 healthy controls. Findings and caveats that apply to the study as a whole: TCR clonal expansion was greatest in HAM/TSP patients and smallest in MS patients, who ranked below even healthy controls. No identical CDR3 amino acid sequences were shared among expanded clones across subjects, suggesting private TCR-beta repertoires in all groups.

cDNA was synthesized by template-switch 5'RACE using a primer with a 10-nucleotide random unique molecular identifier that tagged each TCR transcript. Over 180 million TCR-beta sequences, covering 15-18 subjects, were produced in each sequencing run. The RNeasy kit was used to extract total RNA. The KAPA Real-time Library Amplification kit was used to amplify TCR-beta VDJ regions with primers targeting the TCR constant region and the 5'RACE anchor. Sample indexes and Illumina adaptors were added in a first PCR, and a second PCR then increased library yield. After purification with Ampure beads, the TCR product of roughly 650 bp was size-selected on a 2% E-gel SizeSelection system. Before pooling, library quality was assessed on a Bioanalyzer, concentration was determined with Qubit, and library quantification was performed with the Kapa Library Quantification kit. An Illumina HiSeq 2500 was used to sequence the libraries paired-end at 2 x 150 bp. To increase sequence diversity, roughly 25-31% phiX was spiked into each library pool. In the source study's methods: Quality-filtered reads were processed with the UMI-based MiGEC pipeline, and over 90% of raw TCR sequences were removed by the MiGEC pipeline during error correction. VDJ genes were aligned to IMGT germline references, and each clonotype was defined by a unique CDR3 amino acid sequence together with V-J genes. VDJtools evaluated clonal expansion, Shannon diversity and CDR3 relatedness (CalcPairwiseDistances, ClusterSamples); CLCbio workbench built phylogenetic trees. Expanded clones were defined as having at least 8 unique UMIs, based on coefficient-of-variation modelling across technical triplicates. Using fastp at Q25 and MiXCR, TCRdb reprocessed the public reads and kept productive beta chains. Every distinct CDR3 protein forms one entry, paired with its most common genes and DNA. The authors' filters were not applied to this entry. This sample gives around 17,000 distinct CDR3 sequences in total; 20% to 25% of them show up just once. The top ten clonotypes cover 20% to 25% of the sample.

Healthy controls were blood bank volunteers in Maryland, USA. Unsorted PBMC libraries were generated from 2 million PBMCs stored in RNAlater at -80 °C until RNA extraction. PBMCs were separated from peripheral blood using Ficoll-Hypaque density gradient centrifugation and then cryopreserved in liquid nitrogen. Counted from cysteine to phenylalanine, this CDR3 has 16 amino acids. Solely the CDR3 DNA is kept, with 48 bases framed from the first base. Cut back by 2 bases and 2 bases, the V and J ends lie 15 bases apart. CDR1 is given as DFQATT and CDR2 as SNEGSKA, both from the germline V gene (reference sequence).

The chain was built from TRBV20-1 and TRBJ2-2; the D segment could be TRBD2, given 5 matching bases. The sequencing input was PBMCs. This clonotype was sampled from a man aged 50 or older in good health. The nucleotides read TGCAGTGCTAGAAGGCCCGGACGGGGTAACACCGGGGAGCTGTTTTTT. Protein translation: CSARRPGRGNTGELFF.